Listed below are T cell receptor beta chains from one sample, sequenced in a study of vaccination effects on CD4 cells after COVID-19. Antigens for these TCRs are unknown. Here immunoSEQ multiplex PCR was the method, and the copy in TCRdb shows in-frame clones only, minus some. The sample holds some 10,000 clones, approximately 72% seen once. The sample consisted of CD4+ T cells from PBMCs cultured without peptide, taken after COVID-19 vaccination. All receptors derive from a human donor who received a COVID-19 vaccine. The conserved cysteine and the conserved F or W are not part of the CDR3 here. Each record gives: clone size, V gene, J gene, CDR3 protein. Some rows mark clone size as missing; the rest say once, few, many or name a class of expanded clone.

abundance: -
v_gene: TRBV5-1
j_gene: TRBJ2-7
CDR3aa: ASSGGYEQY

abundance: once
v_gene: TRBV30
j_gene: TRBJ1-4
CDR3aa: ASDRAGEKLF

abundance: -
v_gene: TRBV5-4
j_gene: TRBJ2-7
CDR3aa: ASSAGTDAPRYEQY

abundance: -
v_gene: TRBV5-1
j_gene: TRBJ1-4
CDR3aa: ASSLRGGGFANEKLF

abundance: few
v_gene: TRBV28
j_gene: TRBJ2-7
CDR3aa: ASSLWGIMSLGFYEQY

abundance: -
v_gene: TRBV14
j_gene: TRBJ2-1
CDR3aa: ASSQDRSKQF

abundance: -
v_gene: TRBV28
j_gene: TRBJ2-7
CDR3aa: ASSLYSGSYEQY

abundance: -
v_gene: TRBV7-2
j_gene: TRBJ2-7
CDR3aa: ASSLVGLASYEQY

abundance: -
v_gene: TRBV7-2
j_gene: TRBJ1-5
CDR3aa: ASSLGLNQPQH

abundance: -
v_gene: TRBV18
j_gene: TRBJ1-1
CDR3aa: ASSPLTGSDTEAF

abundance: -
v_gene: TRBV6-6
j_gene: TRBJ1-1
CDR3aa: AGRGSRGNTEAF

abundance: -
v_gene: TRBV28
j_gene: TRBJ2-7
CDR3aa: ASSFGTETYEQY

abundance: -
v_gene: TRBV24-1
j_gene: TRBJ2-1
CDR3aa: ATSDSQQLSNEQF

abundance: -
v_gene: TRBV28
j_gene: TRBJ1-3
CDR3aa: ASSYIHSGNTIY

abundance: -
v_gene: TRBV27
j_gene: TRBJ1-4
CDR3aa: ASSLWGTTNEKLF

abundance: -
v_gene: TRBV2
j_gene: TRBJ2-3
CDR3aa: ASSETSGGPGTQY

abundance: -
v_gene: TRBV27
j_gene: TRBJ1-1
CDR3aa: ASYAHRGLTEAF

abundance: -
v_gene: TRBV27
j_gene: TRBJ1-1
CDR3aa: ASSLSGQMGTEAF

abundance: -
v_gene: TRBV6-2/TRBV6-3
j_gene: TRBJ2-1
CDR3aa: ASSYILIAGGQDEQF

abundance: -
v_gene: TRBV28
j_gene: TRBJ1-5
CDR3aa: ASSAPGGNQPQH

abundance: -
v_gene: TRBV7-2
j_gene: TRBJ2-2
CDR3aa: ASSLAGRGNTGELF

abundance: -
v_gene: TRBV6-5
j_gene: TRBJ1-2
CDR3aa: ASLGQGSGNT

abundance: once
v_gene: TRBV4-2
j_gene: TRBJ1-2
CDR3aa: ASSQEGSQGRDRVGKVYGYT

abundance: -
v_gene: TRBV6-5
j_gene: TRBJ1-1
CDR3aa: ASKDRENTEAF

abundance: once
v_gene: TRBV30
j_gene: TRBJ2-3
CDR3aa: AWRASGGFTDTQY

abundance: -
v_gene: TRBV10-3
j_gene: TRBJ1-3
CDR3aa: AISDLTGAGNTIY

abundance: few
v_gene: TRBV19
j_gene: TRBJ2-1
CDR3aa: ASSIDNARGAYNEQF

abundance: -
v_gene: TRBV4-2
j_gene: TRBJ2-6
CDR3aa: ASSQEVGRGLSGANVLT